This TCR beta chain originates from a study of cytomegalovirus exposure and HLA in healthy donors. General study points: Most likely, a cluster of highly shared sequence variants arose as a sequencing artifact. A later analysis associated 15,000 or so TCR beta sequences with HLA alleles at a 0.05 false discovery rate.

As for this clone: The antigen remains undetermined.

Samples came from healthy bone marrow donors. CDR1 is LNHDA, CDR2 SQIVND, per germline (reference sequence). V was clipped by 7 bases and J by 0 bases; unmatched bases: 4. This CDR3 region has 15 residues. Amplification used 60 Vbeta primers and 13 Jbeta primers. Data came from immunoSEQ multiplex PCR; TCRdb stores just in-frame clones and leaves some out. Here the sample spans about 140,000 clones, approximately 85% being singletons. This sequence originates from a woman aged 40 to 55 in good health and CMV-seronegative. Source material: PBMCs. The rearrangement uses TRBV19 and TRBJ2-1; 9 bases align to TRBD1. CDR3 sequence (DNA): TGTGCCAGTACCAGGGACAGGGTCTCCTACAATGAGCAGTTCTTC. Protein: CASTRDRVSYNEQFF.